The 15 T cell receptor beta chains in this list originate from one sample, sequenced in a study of blood T cell repertoires in COVID-19. Here immunoSEQ multiplex PCR was the method, and the copy in TCRdb shows in-frame clones only, minus some. The data hold approximately 150,000 clones, with roughly four fifths observed a single time. Sequencing used peripheral blood. Receptors were obtained from a human donor in a cohort sampled during active COVID-19.

The J gene is TRBJ2-5, the V gene TRBV7-9; 9 bases are a match to TRBD2. V lost 5 bases, J lost 4 bases, and 8 bases stayed unmatched. Germline-derived CDR1 and CDR2 are SEHNR and FQNEAQ (reference sequence). CDR3 size: 15 residues. The CDR3: CASSAGTSWGETQYF. The CDR3, as DNA: TGTGCCAGCAGCGCCGGGACTAGCTGGGGAGAGACCCAGTACTTC.

CDR3 sequence reads: CASSLAGGWNTEAFF. CDR3 nucleotide sequence: TGTGCCAGCAGCTTAGCGGGGGGTTGGAACACTGAAGCTTTCTTT. The chain recombines TRBV7-9 with TRBJ1-1; a possible D gene is TRBD1 (5 bases). V was cut by 0 bases and J by 1 base, with 9 bases left in between. Germline CDR1 SEHNR, CDR2 FQNEAQ (reference sequence). The CDR3 runs to 15 residues. Looking up the rest from reference TRBV7-9 and TRBJ1-1 gives the full variable domain: DTGVSQNPRHKITKRGQNVTFRCDPISEHNRLYWYRQTLGQGPEFLTYFQNEAQLEKSRLLSDRFSAERPKGSFSTLEIQRTEQGDSAMYLCASSLAGGWNTEAFFGQGTRLTVV.

The chain recombines TRBV4-3 with TRBJ2-5, with 7 bases identical to TRBD1. Losses at the gene ends were 2 bases for V and 5 bases for J; bases not matched to a gene: 14. The CDR3 loop spans 17 amino acids. Germline lookup yields CDR1 LGHNA and CDR2 YSLEER. This chain's CDR3 is CASSQTLNTGAGETQYF. The CDR3 DNA is TGCGCCAGCAGCCAAACTCTAAACACAGGGGCAGGGGAGACCCAGTACTTC.

The CDR3 DNA reads TGTGCCAGCAGCGGACCCTACAGGGGTTTCAAAAACATTCAGTACTTC. Protein: CASSGPYRGFKNIQYF. This chain links TRBV21-1 with TRBJ2-4; the table assigns TRBD1, which was not confirmed against the DNA. TRBV21-1 is noted as a pseudogene. This CDR3 is built from 16 residues.

This chain uses TRBV7-9 with TRBJ2-4, with D maybe TRBD2 (6 bases). The CDR3 has 16 amino acids. Looked up from germline, CDR1 is SEHNR and CDR2 is FQNEAQ (reference sequence). Between the trimmed V and J ends, which lost 0 bases and 3 bases, there was a span of 12 bases. The CDR3 protein is CASSLASGVSKNIQYF. The CDR3 region has the DNA TGTGCCAGCAGCTTAGCGTCGGGGGTTAGCAAAAACATTCAGTACTTC. Full variable domain (rest looked up from reference TRBV7-9 and TRBJ2-4): DTGVSQNPRHKITKRGQNVTFRCDPISEHNRLYWYRQTLGQGPEFLTYFQNEAQLEKSRLLSDRFSAERPKGSFSTLEIQRTEQGDSAMYLCASSLASGVSKNIQYFGAGTRLSVL.

This rearrangement joins TRBV7-8 to TRBJ2-7; TRBD1 matches 8 bases. V shed 3 bases and J 2 bases; nucleotides not matched to a gene: 9. Germline V gene data show CDR1 as SGHVS and CDR2 as FQNEAQ. This CDR3 is 16 amino acids long. CDR3 protein: CASSFNRPDRAYEQYF. The CDR3 DNA follows: TGTGCCAGCAGCTTTAACCGCCCGGACAGGGCCTACGAGCAGTACTTC.

This clone was recorded only once. This rearrangement joins TRBV7-9 to TRBJ2-7; TRBD2 aligns across 8 bases. The CDR3 loop spans 16 amino acids. Per germline, CDR1 SEHNR and CDR2 FQNEAQ (reference sequence). V shed 5 bases, J shed 3 bases, and the junction held 12 bases outside the gene matches. CDR3 sequence reads: CASSPKVSGVNYEQYF. CDR3 DNA sequence: TGTGCCAGCAGCCCAAAGGTTAGCGGGGTTAACTACGAGCAGTACTTC. The complete variable domain, with remaining parts taken from reference TRBV7-9 and TRBJ2-7, reads DTGVSQNPRHKITKRGQNVTFRCDPISEHNRLYWYRQTLGQGPEFLTYFQNEAQLEKSRLLSDRFSAERPKGSFSTLEIQRTEQGDSAMYLCASSPKVSGVNYEQYFGPGTRLTVT.

With respect to this clone: Different DNA sequences within this sample yield the same CDR3. The V and J genes are TRBV7-2 and TRBJ1-5, with a possible D match to TRBD1 (6 bases). Trimming shortened V by 1 base and J by 3 bases, and 13 bases separated the two germline ends. The CDR3 contains 16 residues. Germline-derived CDR1 and CDR2 are SGHTA and FQGNSA. The CDR3 protein is CASSLGGGLSNQPQHF. The CDR3 DNA follows: TGTGCCAGCAGCTTAGGGGGGGGGCTCTCCAATCAGCCCCAGCATTTT. Full variable domain (rest looked up from reference TRBV7-2 and TRBJ1-5): GAGVSQSPSNKVTEKGKDVELRCDPISGHTALYWYRQSLGQGLEFLIYFQGNSAPDKSGLPSDRFSAERTGGSVSTLTIQRTQQEDSAVYLCASSLGGGLSNQPQHFGDGTRLSIL.

The V call is TRBV29-1, the J call TRBJ1-1; 9 bases agree with TRBD1. The CDR3 length is 13 residues. The V gene's germline CDR1 is SQVTM and CDR2 ANQGSEA. Trimming at V came to 6 bases and at J to 4 bases, leaving 6 bases not matched to a gene. CDR3 in amino acids: CSVGTGIITEAFF. The DNA for the CDR3 is TGCAGCGTGGGGACAGGGATCATCACTGAAGCTTTCTTT.

Concerning this clone itself: Other nucleotide sequences in the sample specify the same CDR3. The CDR3 DNA sequence: TGTGCCAGCAGTTCCGGGGGATACTATGGCTACACCTTC. Amino acid sequence: CASSSGGYYGYTF. The V gene is TRBV12-3 or TRBV12-4, the J gene TRBJ1-2, with a tentative D call TRBD1 (5 bases). The CDR3 covers 13 residues. Between the trimmed V and J ends, which lost 4 bases and 3 bases, there was a span of 9 bases.

The V gene is TRBV3-1 (or the pseudogene TRBV3-2), the J gene TRBJ2-4; D perhaps matches TRBD2 (6 bases). This CDR3 has 10 amino acids. The germline V gene has CDR1 LGHDT and CDR2 YNNKEL (reference sequence). V was shortened by 10 bases and J by 11 bases, with 12 bases between the two germline ends. The CDR3 protein is CATGRLLQYF. The DNA of the CDR3 is TGTGCCACGGGGAGGTTACTTCAGTACTTC.

Of note for this clone: One junction end does not reproduce the germline sequence, and a read error may be involved. The chain has TRBV19 and TRBJ2-1, with D perhaps matching TRBD1 (7 bases). This CDR3 is 11 amino acids long. Germline CDR1 LNHDA, CDR2 SQIVND (reference sequence). CDR3 in DNA: TGTGCCAGTAGGGGAGGACAGGAGCCGTTCTTC. Protein sequence: CASRGGQEPFF.

This chain links TRBV5-1 with TRBJ2-7; 9 bases fit TRBD1. The length of the CDR3 is 16 residues. From germline, CDR1 is SGHRS and CDR2 YFSETQ. Germline trimming cut 1 base from V and 0 bases from J; bases unmatched to any gene: 5. The CDR3 reads CASSLTGTGSSYEQYF. Here the CDR3 DNA reads TGCGCCAGCAGCTTGACCGGGACAGGGAGCTCCTACGAGCAGTACTTC.

This chain links TRBV13 with TRBJ2-1, with 9 nucleotides matching TRBD2. Germline V lookup: CDR1 PRHDT, CDR2 FYEKMQ (reference sequence). Trimming cost V 4 bases and J 1 base; bases outside gene matches: 5. The CDR3 runs 16 residues. CDR3 region: CASSYEREASYNEQFF. DNA of the CDR3: TGTGCCAGCAGCTATGAGCGGGAGGCTTCCTACAATGAGCAGTTCTTC.

The rearrangement uses TRBV5-6 and TRBJ1-1; tentative D call: TRBD1 (5 bases). This CDR3 has 14 amino acids. Trimming shortened V by 6 bases and J by 0 bases, and 12 bases separated the two germline ends. Germline assignment: CDR1 SGHDT and CDR2 YYEEEE. This CDR3 reads CASTPGYMNTEAFF. The CDR3 nucleotides read TGTGCCAGCACCCCAGGGTACATGAACACTGAAGCTTTCTTT.